This TCR beta chain was found in a study of blood T cell repertoires in COVID-19. About the study: Donors in the United States, Italy and Spain gave samples during acute or convalescent COVID-19. Sample material is recorded as cDNA or gDNA derived from T cells, B-cell-depleted T cells, or PBMCs.

Original processing notes: Reference gene primer amplification gave nucleated cell count estimates. The table came from immunoSEQ multiplex PCR; TCRdb's copy has only in-frame clones and leaves some out. From that table come the V and J calls and clone size; the DNA was used to work out D and trimming. The sample holds 250,000 to 350,000 clones, about 90% seen once. J lost 5 bases, V lost 5 bases, and 2 bases had no gene match. The CDR3 sequence is 14 residues long. Per germline, CDR1 SNHLY and CDR2 FYNNEI. This clonotype originated in a woman in her twenties or thirties with COVID-19, enrolled during active disease. The sequenced material came from peripheral blood. V usage is TRBV2 and J usage is TRBJ2-1, with 11 bases identical to TRBD2. DNA for the CDR3: TGTGCCAGCAGTTTACTAGCGGGAGACAATGAGCAGTTCTTC. Translation: CASSLLAGDNEQFF.